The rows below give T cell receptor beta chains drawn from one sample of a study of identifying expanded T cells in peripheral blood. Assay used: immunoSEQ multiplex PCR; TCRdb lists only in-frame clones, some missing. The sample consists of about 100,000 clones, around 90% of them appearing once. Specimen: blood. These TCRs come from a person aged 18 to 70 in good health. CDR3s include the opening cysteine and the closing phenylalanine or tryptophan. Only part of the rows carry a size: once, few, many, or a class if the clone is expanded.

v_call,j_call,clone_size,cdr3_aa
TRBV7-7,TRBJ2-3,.,CASSQGPGPDTQYF
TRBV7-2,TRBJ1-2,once,CASSPREDSHFNYGYTF
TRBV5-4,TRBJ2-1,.,CASSPGGAHEQFF
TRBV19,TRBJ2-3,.,CASSTRLAITDTQYF
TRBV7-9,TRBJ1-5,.,CASSLDLGVQPQHF
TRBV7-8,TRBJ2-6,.,CASSPQGSGANVLTF
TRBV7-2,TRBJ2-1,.,CASSLYFEQFF
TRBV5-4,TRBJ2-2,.,CASSLGTGGYTGELFF
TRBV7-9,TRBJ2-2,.,CASSPRDFGELFF
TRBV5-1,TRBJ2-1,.,CASSLVGGSYNEQFF
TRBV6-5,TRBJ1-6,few,CASSEDLNSPLHF
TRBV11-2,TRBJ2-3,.,CASSFPLGTSTDTQYF
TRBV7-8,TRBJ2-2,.,CASSFAGGGGELFF
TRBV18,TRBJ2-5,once,CASSPNSQETQYF
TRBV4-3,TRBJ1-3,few,CASSQDLRNTIYF
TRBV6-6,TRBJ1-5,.,CASSTRGQPRGQPQHF
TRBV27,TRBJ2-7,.,CASSVDRGSYEQYF
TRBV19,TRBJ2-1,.,CASQEWGSNEQFF
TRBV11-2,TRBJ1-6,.,CASSSWDRGNSPLHF
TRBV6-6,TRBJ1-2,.,CASTGTESTF
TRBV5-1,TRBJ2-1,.,CASSLEGRTSGYINEQFF
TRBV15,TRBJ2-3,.,CATSTGADTQYF
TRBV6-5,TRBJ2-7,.,CATSPPGATSYEQYF
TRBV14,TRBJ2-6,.,CASSPNAGNSGANVLTF
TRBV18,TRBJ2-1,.,CASSPPGIGGNEQFF